A selection of T cell receptor beta chains follows, all from one sample in a study of neurological immune-mediated disorders. In TCRdb, the 5' RACE reads were re-called with MiXCR into one record per CDR3 protein. The sample lists fewer than 20,000 distinct CDR3 sequences; 3.5% were seen once. The sample consisted of CD8+ T cells from blood. These receptor sequences come from a woman in her forties in good health. The CDR3 runs from the conserved cysteine through the conserved F or W. The order of the fields is J gene, D gene, clone size, V gene, CDR3 DNA, CDR3 protein. A D gene is named only where the DNA matches it firmly. Size is stated as once, few or many counts, or a class when the clone is expanded.

TRBJ2-1	TRBD2	many	TRBV27	TGTGCCAGCAATCACGGGACTAGCGGGAGGAATGAGCAGTTCTTC	CASNHGTSGRNEQFF
TRBJ2-7	-	many	TRBV12-3/TRBV12-4	TGTGCCAGCACTTCGGGAACAGGGGATGGGGGGGAGCAGTACTTC	CASTSGTGDGGEQYF
TRBJ2-1	TRBD2	many	TRBV5-1	TGCGCCAGCAGCTGCTTGAAGACCTCACTAAGCGGGATATGCAATGAGCAGTTCTTC	CASSCLKTSLSGICNEQFF
TRBJ2-3	TRBD2	many	TRBV20-1	TGCAGTGCTAGAGACCTAGCGGGAGGGGACGTAGATACGCAGTATTTT	CSARDLAGGDVDTQYF
TRBJ2-7	-	many	TRBV7-9	TGTGCCAGCAGCCCCCGCTCGACCTACGAGCAGTACTTC	CASSPRSTYEQYF
TRBJ1-1	TRBD1	many	TRBV29-1	TGCAGCGTTAGAACAGGGGGCGCGTGGGGGACTGAAGCTTTCTTT	CSVRTGGAWGTEAFF
TRBJ2-1	TRBD2	many	TRBV20-1	TGCAGTGCCCTCTCTCTAGCGGGAGGGAGCTCCTACAATGAGCAGTTCTTC	CSALSLAGGSSYNEQFF
TRBJ1-4	-	many	TRBV7-2	TGTGCCAGCAGCTTAGCACCGGGATCCTTGGGCGAAAAACTGTTTTTT	CASSLAPGSLGEKLFF
TRBJ2-7	-	many	TRBV27	TGTGCCAGCAGCACCTGGGGTGGGTCCACCTACGAGCAGTACTTC	CASSTWGGSTYEQYF
TRBJ2-2	TRBD2	many	TRBV6-4	TGTGCCAGCCGCGGACTAGCGGGAAGCGCCGGGGAGCTGTTTTTT	CASRGLAGSAGELFF
TRBJ2-7	TRBD1	many	TRBV5-1	TGCGCCAGCAGCTTGGCAGGGGGCACGGTCTACGAGCAGTACTTC	CASSLAGGTVYEQYF
TRBJ2-1	TRBD2	many	TRBV6-2/TRBV6-3	TGTGCCAGCAGCCTTAGCGGGGGGTCTTACAATGAGCAGTTCTTC	CASSLSGGSYNEQFF
TRBJ1-5	-	many	TRBV24-1	TGTGCCACCAGTGATCCCACTTCCCTGACCCAGCATTTT	CATSDPTSLTQHF
TRBJ2-2	-	many	TRBV28	TGTGCCAGCAGTTTCCTTACGGGGAACACCGGGGAGCTGTTTTTT	CASSFLTGNTGELFF